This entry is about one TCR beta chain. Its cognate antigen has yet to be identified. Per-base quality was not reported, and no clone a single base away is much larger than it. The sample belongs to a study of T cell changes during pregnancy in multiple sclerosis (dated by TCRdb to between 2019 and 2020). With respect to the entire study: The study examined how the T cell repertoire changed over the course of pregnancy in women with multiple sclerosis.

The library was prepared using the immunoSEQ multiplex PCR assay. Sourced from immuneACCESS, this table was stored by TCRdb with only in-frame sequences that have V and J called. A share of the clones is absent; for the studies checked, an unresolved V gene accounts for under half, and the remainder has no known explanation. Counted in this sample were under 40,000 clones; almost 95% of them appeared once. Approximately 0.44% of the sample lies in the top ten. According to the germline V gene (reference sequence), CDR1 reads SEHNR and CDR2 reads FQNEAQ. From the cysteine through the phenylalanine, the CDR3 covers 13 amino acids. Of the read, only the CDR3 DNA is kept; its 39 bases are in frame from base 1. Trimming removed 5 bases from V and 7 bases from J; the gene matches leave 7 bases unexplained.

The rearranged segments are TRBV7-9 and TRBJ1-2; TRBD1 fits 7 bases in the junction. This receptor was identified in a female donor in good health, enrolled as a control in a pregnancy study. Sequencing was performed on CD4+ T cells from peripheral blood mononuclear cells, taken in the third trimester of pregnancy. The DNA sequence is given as TGTGCCAGCAGCCCCCCCCGGACAGGTGGCTACACCTTC. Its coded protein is CASSPPRTGGYTF.